A selection of T cell receptor beta chains follows, all from one sample in a study of blood T cell repertoires in COVID-19. Sequenced by immunoSEQ multiplex PCR; TCRdb stores in-frame clones only, minus some. This table has about 110,000 clones, 80% to 90% appearing once. Material: peripheral blood. Receptor source: a woman in her fifties or sixties with acute or convalescent COVID-19. Both conserved end residues are part of each CDR3. Rows give clone size only sometimes, using once, few, many, or a class for an expanded clone.

clone_size	cdr3_length	v_call	j_call	cdr3_aa
.	15	TRBV10-2	TRBJ2-2	CASAAKGVGTGELFF
.	15	TRBV10-3	TRBJ1-6	CAISENPGGGSPLHF
once	13	TRBV2	TRBJ1-2	CASGGGAQHGYTF
.	14	TRBV19	TRBJ1-5	CATRGRDSNQPQHF
.	16	TRBV18	TRBJ2-5	CASSPLGSGGQETQYF
.	13	TRBV18	TRBJ1-1	CASSSTLNTEAFF
.	15	TRBV30	TRBJ2-2	CAWSVTGQRTGELFF
.	14	TRBV7-3	TRBJ2-2	CASSWDRGTGELFF
once	14	TRBV27	TRBJ1-4	CASRKSGLMEKLFF
.	17	TRBV4-1	TRBJ2-1	CASSQESTGGGPNEQFF
.	15	TRBV19	TRBJ2-5	CATHPRAGGQETQYF
.	16	TRBV13	TRBJ1-6	CASSLFLGGTNSPLHF
.	16	TRBV5-4	TRBJ1-3	CASSFSVRGSGNTIYF
.	15	TRBV3-1/TRBV3-2	TRBJ1-2	CASSQSGIAGVGYTF
.	11	TRBV19	TRBJ2-1	CASSMSDEQFF
.	13	TRBV28	TRBJ1-1	CASRAGGNTEAFF
.	13	TRBV2	TRBJ2-7	CASSRDTTYEQYF
.	12	TRBV29-1	TRBJ1-5	CSVGITGQPQHF
.	14	TRBV9	TRBJ1-1	CASSARGQGDEAFF
.	14	TRBV5-5	TRBJ1-2	CASSPRTDVYGYTF
.	14	TRBV27	TRBJ2-1	CAAQPGLARNEQFF
.	13	TRBV24-1	TRBJ2-7	CATSETGSYEQYF
.	17	TRBV13	TRBJ1-3	CASSLGQGTLSGNTIYF
.	14	TRBV2	TRBJ2-1	CASQPPSSYNEQFF
.	13	TRBV28	TRBJ1-1	CASSFGQGGVAFF
once	14	TRBV27	TRBJ2-1	CASSLAPGGDEQFF
.	15	TRBV2	TRBJ1-6	CASILGQGTNSPLHF
.	15	TRBV11-2	TRBJ2-7	CASSFVAEAPDEQYF
.	13	TRBV5-4	TRBJ2-7	CASSLALADEQYF
.	15	TRBV5-1	TRBJ2-1	CASTSVGRGTNEQFF
.	16	TRBV6-1	TRBJ2-5	CASSDQYRGEKETQYF
few	11	TRBV19	TRBJ2-7	CATARADRTYF
.	15	TRBV5-1	TRBJ2-3	CASSGGLSSTDTQYF
.	12	TRBV12-3/TRBV12-4	TRBJ2-1	CASNDPPGEQFF
.	15	TRBV18	TRBJ2-3	CASSPNRPETDTQYF
.	15	TRBV18	TRBJ2-5	CASSLPGTREETQYF
.	13	TRBV7-9	TRBJ1-2	CASTPGGGDGYTF
.	12	TRBV12-3/TRBV12-4	TRBJ2-7	CASSTTLAAVYF
.	14	TRBV30	TRBJ1-5	CAWSGSGVYQPQHF
few	16	TRBV10-3	TRBJ1-1	CAISGREVGVGTEAFF
.	13	TRBV7-9	TRBJ2-7	CASSLNRAYEQYF
.	15	TRBV27	TRBJ2-7	CASSFGRGPSYEQYF
.	12	TRBV2	TRBJ1-4	CASSEREGKLFF
.	12	TRBV28	TRBJ1-2	CASSYLTYGYTF
.	18	TRBV12-5	TRBJ1-5	CASGLVQKGQGGNQPQHF
.	14	TRBV10-2	TRBJ1-1	CASSETRMNTEAFF
.	13	TRBV10-2	TRBJ1-6	CASRDWAGETLHF
.	12	TRBV7-2	TRBJ1-1	CASSLTRWEAFF
.	14	TRBV7-9	TRBJ1-1	CASSLAGRNTEAFF
once	11	TRBV6-5	TRBJ2-1	CASSQGSEQFF
few	13	TRBV10-3	TRBJ2-3	CAITRIATDTQYF
.	13	TRBV11-2	TRBJ1-2	CASSLGQNYGYTF
.	14	TRBV5-1	TRBJ2-1	CASTAGDFCNEQFF